The rows below give T cell receptor beta chains drawn from one sample of a study of glioma-infiltrating T cells. TCRdb reprocessed the multiplex PCR reads via MiXCR and lists one record per CDR3 protein. In the table there are 100,000 to 150,000 distinct CDR3 sequences, roughly 25% of which are singletons. Sequenced sample: glioma tissue, nonneoplastic brain tissue, or PBMCs (not recorded which). The receptors were gathered from a human donor with low-grade glioma or glioblastoma, undergoing nonglioma brain surgery, or in good health (not recorded which). Each CDR3 is given with its conserved first and last residue. The size of a clone is reported for some rows only, either as once, few or many, or as a class for expanded clones.

>TRBJ2-3|few|TRBV12-3/TRBV12-4
CASSREYQDTQYF
>TRBJ2-5|-|TRBV12-3/TRBV12-4
CASSRDYKETQYF
>TRBJ1-1|few|TRBV29-1
CSVEEVQYTEAFF
>TRBJ2-1|few|TRBV19
CASSTGPGDEQFF
>TRBJ2-6|-|TRBV29-1
CSVQDRGQHSANFLTF
>TRBJ1-4|-|TRBV4-3
CASSQFREATNEKLFF
>TRBJ2-1|-|TRBV18
CASSLQTGGTSYNEQFF
>TRBJ2-3|few|TRBV24-1
CATRRDSEPTDTQYF
>TRBJ2-3|many|TRBV24-1
CATSDATVTDTQYF
>TRBJ2-3|many|TRBV6-6
CASSYASGSADTQYF
>TRBJ2-1|-|TRBV19
CASSIDPLNEQFF
>TRBJ2-5|-|TRBV29-1
CSVASVQGETQYF
>TRBJ2-3|few|TRBV19
CASSITGESADTQYF
>TRBJ1-5|many|TRBV6-1
CATTPIGTGNQPQHF
>TRBJ2-2|-|TRBV19
CASSITSGYTGELFF
>TRBJ2-1|many|TRBV12-3/TRBV12-4
CASRDSSAYNEQFF
>TRBJ1-4|many|TRBV12-3/TRBV12-4
CASSLGEKLFF
>TRBJ2-7|many|TRBV4-1
CASSQASGGLYEQYF
>TRBJ2-2|many|TRBV2
CASRGTAANTGELFF
>TRBJ1-5|many|TRBV24-1
CATSDPGEPQHF
>TRBJ2-7|many|TRBV20-1
CSGKKYGQGAYEQYF
>TRBJ1-1|many|TRBV7-9
CASSLDTLARGRSTEAFF
>TRBJ1-2|many|TRBV2
CASSFDGLYGYTF
>TRBJ2-3|many|TRBV28
CASSSSGAGGGDTQYF
>TRBJ1-2|many|TRBV18
CASSPPAGTYGYTF
>TRBJ2-1|-|TRBV10-3
CAIRPGLAGVRNYNEQFF
>TRBJ1-2|many|TRBV19
CASSGTGDIYGYTF
>TRBJ2-7|-|TRBV27
CASSLRTGYGYEQYF
>TRBJ2-7|many|TRBV6-2/TRBV6-3
CASSYSTGAHEQYF
>TRBJ2-1|-|TRBV12-3/TRBV12-4
CATIALASGYNEQFF
>TRBJ2-3|-|TRBV7-3
CASSLSGVPADTQYF
>TRBJ2-3|-|TRBV3-1
CASSQYSPGCTDTQYF
>TRBJ1-5|many|TRBV7-9
CASSSGVQPQHF
>TRBJ2-3|many|TRBV12-3/TRBV12-4
CASRNLGLAGADTQYF
>TRBJ1-2|-|TRBV5-1
CASSSRHEKDYGYTF
>TRBJ2-1|many|TRBV7-6
CASSLNLAGDNEQFF
>TRBJ2-2|few|TRBV3-1
CASSHGGRTGELFF
>TRBJ1-5|-|TRBV12-3/TRBV12-4
CASSFTDNQPQHF
>TRBJ2-3|many|TRBV7-2
CASSLRSSGSLEAQYF
>TRBJ1-2|many|TRBV7-2
CASSLPTGALGYTF
>TRBJ2-5|many|TRBV7-2
CASSLRVGHTETQYF
>TRBJ1-1|-|TRBV3-1
CASSHRALNTEAFF
>TRBJ2-7|-|TRBV29-1
CSVDNLGGDEQYF
>TRBJ1-5|-|TRBV6-4
CASLRLIQPQHF
>TRBJ2-7|many|TRBV7-9
CASSPVRTYEQYF
>TRBJ1-5|many|TRBV2
CASTQAGLYQPQHF
>TRBJ1-5|many|TRBV4-1
CASSRSGTGTGGQPQHF
>TRBJ2-4|-|TRBV3-1
CASSRTPTPRNIQYF
>TRBJ1-6|many|TRBV10-3
CAISDLNSPLHF
>TRBJ2-1|many|TRBV15
CATSRESSGRGYNEQFF
>TRBJ2-3|many|TRBV24-1
CATSEGAKDTQYF
>TRBJ2-2|many|TRBV11-3
CASSSWTSEDTGELFF
>TRBJ2-7|-|TRBV12-3/TRBV12-4
CASSRTSYEQYF
>TRBJ2-3|few|TRBV29-1
CSVDKGPSTDTQYF
>TRBJ2-1|many|TRBV19
CASSIGAGSYNEQFF
>TRBJ1-2|-|TRBV11-2
CASRSSGGGLRGYGYTF
>TRBJ2-5|-|TRBV24-1
CATSEQLRDRQTSGQETQYF
>TRBJ1-1|many|TRBV20-1
CSANAQDPRNTEAFF